These 25 T cell receptor beta chains share one sample of origin, sequenced in a study of OX40 agonist ivuxolimab in advanced cancers. Generated by immunoSEQ multiplex PCR, the TCRdb table keeps only in-frame clones and is missing some. The table has about 39,000 clones, roughly 90% seen once. The sequenced sample was CD4+ or CD8+ T cells sorted from blood, obtained in a trial of the OX40 agonist ivuxolimab. All receptors come from an adult with an advanced solid tumor such as melanoma, head and neck, liver or kidney cancer.

This clone was seen once. The J gene is TRBJ2-7, the V gene TRBV19; the match to TRBD1 covers 9 bases. This CDR3 contains 15 residues. The V gene's germline CDR1 is LNHDA and CDR2 SQIVND (reference sequence). Trimming removed 4 bases from V and 5 bases from J; junction bases left unmatched: 9. The CDR3 protein is CASSRFRDRAHEQYF. The CDR3 DNA is TGTGCCAGTAGTAGATTCCGGGACAGGGCCCACGAGCAGTACTTC. The complete variable domain, with remaining parts taken from reference TRBV19 and TRBJ2-7, reads DGGITQSPKYLFRKEGQNVTLSCEQNLNHDAMYWYRQDPGQGLRLIYYSQIVNDFQKGDIAEGYSVSREKKESFPLTVTSAQKNPTAFYLCASSRFRDRAHEQYFGPGTRLTVT.

The chain carries TRBV27 and TRBJ1-4; D remains ambiguous. The CDR3 extends over 15 amino acids. The germline V gene encodes CDR1 MNHEY and CDR2 SMNVEV (reference sequence). The germline V and J ends were trimmed by 2 bases and 3 bases, with 10 bases remaining between them. The chain's CDR3 is CASSLAGNPNEKLFF. DNA for the CDR3: TGTGCCAGCAGTTTAGCAGGAAACCCTAATGAAAAACTGTTTTTT.

The rearrangement links TRBV28 to TRBJ2-5, with D maybe TRBD1 (7 bases). The germline V and J ends were trimmed by 8 bases and 5 bases, with 18 bases remaining between them. CDR1 is MDHEN, CDR2 SYDVKM, per germline. The CDR3 extends over 14 amino acids. CDR3 in amino acids: CASGQDRAGETQYF. CDR3 bases: TGTGCCAGCGGACAAGACAGGGCGGGGGAGACCCAGTACTTC. The full variable domain, in which reference TRBV28 and TRBJ2-5 provide the parts outside the CDR3, is DVKVTQSSRYLVKRTGEKVFLECVQDMDHENMFWYRQDPGLGLRLIYFSYDVKMKEKGDIPEGYSVSREKKERFSLILESASTNQTSMYLCASGQDRAGETQYFGPGTRLLVL.

CDR3 nucleotides: TGTGCCAGCTCCCTACAGGGTAGAATCACAGATACGCAGTATTTT. This codes for CASSLQGRITDTQYF. The V call is TRBV28, the J call TRBJ2-3, with D possibly matching TRBD1 (6 bases). The germline CDR1 and CDR2 sequences are MDHEN and SYDVKM. The CDR3 contains 15 residues. The germline V and J ends were trimmed by 8 bases and 2 bases, with 17 bases remaining between them.

The chain is built from TRBV19 and TRBJ1-2, with TRBD1 as a possible D gene (5 bases). CDR1 is LNHDA and CDR2 is SQIVND in the germline V gene (reference sequence). The CDR3 runs to 14 residues. Trimming removed 1 base from V and 3 bases from J, with 9 bases in between. The CDR3 nucleotides read TGTGCCAGTAGTATAGCAGGGCTCGACTATGGCTACACCTTC. Translating it yields CASSIAGLDYGYTF.

This chain uses TRBV13 with TRBJ2-7; maybe TRBD2 (5 bases). V lost 5 bases to trimming and J lost 7 bases, with 15 bases between them. Looked up from germline, CDR1 is PRHDT and CDR2 is FYEKMQ (reference sequence). The CDR3 contains 13 residues. The CDR3 region is CASSQGPPGEQYF. For the CDR3, the DNA is TGTGCCAGCAGCCAAGGGCCTCCGGGGGAGCAGTACTTC.

Here the CDR3 DNA reads TGTGCCAGCAGTTACTCAGGAAAGGGTCCTAACTATGGCTACACCTTC. Translating it yields CASSYSGKGPNYGYTF. The gene calls are TRBV6-5 and TRBJ1-2; no clear D gene. Per the germline V gene, CDR1 is MNHEY and CDR2 is SVGAGI. The germline V and J ends were trimmed by 0 bases and 0 bases, with 11 bases remaining between them. The CDR3 has 16 amino acids.

This clone is a singleton in its sample. The genes are TRBV28 and TRBJ2-5; D unresolved. V shed 6 bases and J shed 0 bases, with 8 bases lying between them. This CDR3 spans 13 amino acids. The V gene's germline CDR1 is MDHEN and CDR2 SYDVKM. The CDR3 sequence: CASSQLYQETQYF. CDR3 DNA sequence: TGTGCCAGCAGCCAGCTGTACCAAGAGACCCAGTACTTC.

This chain links TRBV2 with TRBJ2-7; 8 bases match TRBD1. This CDR3 is 14 amino acids long. Germline V CDR1 and CDR2: SNHLY, FYNNEI. The V gene end was trimmed by 3 bases and the J gene end by 5 bases; junction bases not matched to a gene: 6. CDR3 coding DNA: TGTGCCAGCAGTGAGCCGGGACAGGAAAACGAGCAGTACTTC. It translates to CASSEPGQENEQYF.

This sequence joins TRBV14 and TRBJ1-6, with D hard to call. The germline V and J ends were trimmed by 4 bases and 0 bases, with 19 bases remaining between them. This CDR3 is 19 amino acids long. The germline V gene encodes CDR1 SGHDN and CDR2 FVKESK. CDR3 amino acids: CASSLSLIPKSSYNSPLHF. The DNA of the CDR3 is TGTGCCAGCAGCCTCAGCTTAATCCCCAAAAGCTCCTATAATTCACCCCTCCACTTT.

The V and J genes are TRBV11-2 and TRBJ2-1, with D tentatively TRBD2 (5 bases). V was shortened by 0 bases and J by 2 bases, with 8 bases between the two germline ends. There are 15 residues in the CDR3. Germline-derived CDR1 and CDR2 are SGHAT and FQNNGV. The CDR3 is CASSLEDSAYNEQFF. The CDR3, as DNA: TGTGCCAGCAGCTTAGAGGATAGCGCCTACAATGAGCAGTTCTTC.

The chain is built from TRBV6-6 and TRBJ1-1; D not certain. This CDR3 comprises 12 residues. Trimming shortened V by 6 bases and J by 1 base, and 6 bases separated the two germline ends. Germline V gives CDR1 MNHNY, CDR2 SVGAGI (reference sequence). The CDR3: CASRPENTEAFF. The CDR3 DNA reads TGTGCCAGCAGGCCCGAGAACACTGAAGCTTTCTTT.

V gene TRBV27 combines with J gene TRBJ2-5; 7 positions agree with TRBD2. The germline gives CDR1 MNHEY, CDR2 SMNVEV (reference sequence). The CDR3 length is 15 residues. V lost 2 bases to trimming and J lost 2 bases; unmatched junction nucleotides: 5. The CDR3 region has the DNA TGTGCCAGCAGTTTAGGCCTAGCGGTTCAAGAGACCCAGTACTTC. Residues: CASSLGLAVQETQYF.

V gene TRBV6-5 combines with J gene TRBJ1-2; 9 bases agree with TRBD1. The V and J ends lost 8 bases and 0 bases, in that order; junction bases with no gene match: 7. CDR1 and CDR2 from the germline V gene are MNHEY and SVGAGI. There are 15 residues in the CDR3. The CDR3 DNA is TGTGCCAGCGCGAGGAGGGACAGGGCTAACTATGGCTACACCTTC. Residues: CASARRDRANYGYTF.

This clone was picked up a small number of times. This sequence joins TRBV9 and TRBJ2-1, with TRBD2 identical over 9 bases. The CDR3 has 15 amino acids. J was trimmed by 8 bases and V by 5 bases; bases with no gene match: 11. Germline V gene sequence: CDR1 SGDLS, CDR2 YYNGEE. This CDR3 is CASSTTSGRVDEQFF. CDR3 in DNA: TGTGCCAGCAGTACTACTAGCGGGCGGGTCGATGAGCAGTTCTTC.

In regard to this clone: This CDR3 is also generated by other DNA sequences in the sample. The V gene is TRBV2, the J gene TRBJ2-7; maybe TRBD2 (7 bases). Per the germline V gene, CDR1 is SNHLY and CDR2 is FYNNEI. Trimming took off 4 bases at V and 2 bases at J, with 9 bases between the two ends. There are 13 residues in the CDR3. The CDR3: CASSVGGPYEQYF. In nucleotides, the CDR3 is TGTGCCAGCAGTGTGGGGGGGCCCTACGAGCAGTACTTC.

V usage is TRBV5-5 and J usage is TRBJ1-5, with a weak D call TRBD1 (5 bases). V was cut by 0 bases and J by 2 bases, with 9 bases left in between. The CDR3 length is 15 residues. Germline CDR1 reads SGHKS; CDR2 reads YYEKEE (reference sequence). CDR3 DNA sequence: TGTGCCAGCAGCTTGGGTTTCAGGGGCAATCAGCCCCAGCATTTT. Translated, it gives CASSLGFRGNQPQHF.

The chain combines TRBV7-9 with TRBJ1-2; 11 bases align to TRBD1. Germline assignment: CDR1 SEHNR and CDR2 FQNEAQ (reference sequence). With 1 base clipped from V and 9 bases from J, the junction kept 13 bases outside the gene matches. CDR3 size: 17 residues. CDR3 residues: CASSLVGDRGDQERYTF. CDR3 nucleotide sequence: TGTGCCAGCAGCTTAGTTGGGGACAGGGGGGATCAGGAGCGCTACACCTTC.

A single count supports this clone. The chain carries TRBV4-1 and TRBJ2-1; 8 bases are shared with TRBD2. CDR3 length: 16 amino acids. V gave up 4 bases and J gave up 3 bases; unmatched junction bases: 8. Germline V CDR1 and CDR2: MGHRA, YSYEKL. The CDR3 loop is CASSPETSDFYNEQFF. CDR3 in DNA: TGCGCCAGCAGCCCCGAGACTAGCGACTTCTACAATGAGCAGTTCTTC.

The V call is TRBV5-1, the J call TRBJ2-1; 11 nucleotides agree with TRBD2. The length of the CDR3 is 18 residues. The V and J ends lost 3 bases and 8 bases, in that order; junction bases with no gene match: 16. Germline CDR1 and CDR2: SGHRS and YFSETQ. The CDR3 spells CASSYGPIAGGPLDEQFF. The DNA of the CDR3 is TGCGCCAGCAGCTATGGCCCCATAGCGGGAGGGCCACTGGATGAGCAGTTCTTC.

The chain carries TRBV9 and TRBJ2-7, with D uncertain. Germline CDR1 and CDR2: SGDLS and YYNGEE. The CDR3 has 16 amino acids. V was clipped by 3 bases and J by 6 bases, with 22 bases between them. This CDR3 is CASSADPSRADLEQYF. CDR3 in DNA: TGTGCCAGCAGCGCAGACCCGTCACGGGCGGATCTCGAGCAGTACTTC.

The CDR3 protein is CASSPRPGLYNNEQFF. CDR3 sequence (DNA): TGTGCCAGCAGCCCCCGCCCCGGACTATATAACAATGAGCAGTTCTTC. The chain joins TRBV5-6 to TRBJ2-1, with D perhaps TRBD2 (6 bases). The length of the CDR3 is 16 residues. V was cut by 4 bases and J by 5 bases, with 19 bases left in between. Germline assignment: CDR1 SGHDT and CDR2 YYEEEE.

The chain carries TRBV28 and TRBJ2-3, with D unclear. CDR3 length: 15 residues. Germline loops: CDR1 MDHEN, CDR2 SYDVKM. Trimming left V 6 bases short and J 0 bases short, with 13 bases between. The CDR3 here is CASRVVETSTDTQYF. The CDR3 coding sequence is TGTGCCAGCAGAGTAGTGGAGACTAGCACAGATACGCAGTATTTT.

V and J are TRBV9 and TRBJ1-1; no clear D gene. Germline values: CDR1 SGDLS, CDR2 YYNGEE. CDR3 length: 15 amino acids. The V end lost 7 bases, the J end lost 1 base, and 17 bases lay between the germline ends. CDR3 amino acids: CASGGEEWTNTEAFF. The CDR3 region has the DNA TGTGCCAGCGGCGGCGAGGAGTGGACGAACACTGAAGCTTTCTTT. The full variable domain, completed using reference TRBV9 and TRBJ1-1, is DSGVTQTPKHLITATGQRVTLRCSPRSGDLSVYWYQQSLDQGLQFLIQYYNGEERAKGNILERFSAQQFPDLHSELNLSSLELGDSALYFCASGGEEWTNTEAFFGQGTRLTVV.

This clone was recorded only once. The V gene is TRBV19, the J gene TRBJ2-2, with 7 bases matching TRBD1. Germline V gene sequence: CDR1 LNHDA, CDR2 SQIVND (reference sequence). Unmatched junction bases numbered 6, after V lost 0 bases and J lost 5 bases. CDR3 length: 16 amino acids. The CDR3 protein is CASSIDQGGRTGELFF. The CDR3 bases are TGTGCCAGTAGTATAGATCAAGGGGGCAGGACCGGGGAGCTGTTTTTT. Looking up the rest from reference TRBV19 and TRBJ2-2 gives the full variable domain: DGGITQSPKYLFRKEGQNVTLSCEQNLNHDAMYWYRQDPGQGLRLIYYSQIVNDFQKGDIAEGYSVSREKKESFPLTVTSAQKNPTAFYLCASSIDQGGRTGELFFGEGSRLTVL.